This T cell receptor (beta chain) stems from a study of cytomegalovirus exposure and HLA in healthy donors. Study-wide context: Caucasian-associated ancestry cluster membership applied to about four fifths of over 350 genotyped donors. Whole-study results and caveats: Several of the most significant clusters appeared, in a later analysis, to be linked to common viral pathogens. Clonal expansion, a later analysis showed, was greater in HLA-associated TCR beta chains than in equally common others. DRB1 had the most TCR associations and HLA-C the fewest, a later analysis found, with rates varying by HLA locus.

As concerns this clone: Its specificity is not known.

The CDR3 runs to 15 residues. The germline V gene has CDR1 SGHNT and CDR2 YENEEA. Trimming shortened V by 1 base and J by 0 bases, and 7 bases separated the two germline ends. The PCR used 60 Vbeta and 13 Jbeta primers. The protocol was immunoSEQ multiplex PCR, while the TCRdb copy is restricted to in-frame clones and leaves out a portion. The data contain some 120,000 clones, roughly four fifths of them singletons. The TCR sequence derives from a man aged 30-40 years in good health and CMV-seropositive. The sample was PBMCs. The chain joins TRBV11-3 to TRBJ2-1; D may be TRBD2 (5 bases). CDR3 nucleotide sequence: TGTGCCAGCAGCTTAGTAGCGAGCTCCTACAATGAGCAGTTCTTC. Translated: CASSLVASSYNEQFF.